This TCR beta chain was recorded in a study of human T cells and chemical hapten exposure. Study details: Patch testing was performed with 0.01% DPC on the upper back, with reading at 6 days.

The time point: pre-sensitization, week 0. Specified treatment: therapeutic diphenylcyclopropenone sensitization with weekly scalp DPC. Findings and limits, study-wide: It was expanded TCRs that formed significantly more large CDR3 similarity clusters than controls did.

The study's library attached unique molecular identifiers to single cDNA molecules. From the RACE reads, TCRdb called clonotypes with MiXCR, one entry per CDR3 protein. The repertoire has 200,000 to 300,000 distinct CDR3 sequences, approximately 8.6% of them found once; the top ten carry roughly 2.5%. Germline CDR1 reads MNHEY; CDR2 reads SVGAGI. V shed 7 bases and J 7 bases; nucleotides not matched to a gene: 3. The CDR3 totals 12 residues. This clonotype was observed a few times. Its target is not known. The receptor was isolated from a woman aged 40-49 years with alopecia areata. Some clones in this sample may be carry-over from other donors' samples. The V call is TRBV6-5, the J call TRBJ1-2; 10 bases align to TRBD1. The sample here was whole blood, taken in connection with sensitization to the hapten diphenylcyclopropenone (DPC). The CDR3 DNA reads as TGTGCCAGCATGACAGGGGGCCTTGGCTACACCTTC. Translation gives CASMTGGLGYTF.